The sequence of this T cell receptor beta chain was determined in a study of T cell repertoires in cytomegalovirus infection. At the level of the study: Indications of both CMV infection and matching HLA type were provided by public TCR beta signatures. Study results and caveats: The cumulative frequency of public TCR beta families identified carriers of CMV plus the relevant HLA. Within the response measured ex vivo, HLA-C-restricted CMV-specific TCR beta clonotypes were dominant.

TCRdb ran MiXCR on the reads and lists one entry per CDR3 protein. The table has some 700,000 distinct CDR3 sequences, under 40% seen once. The CDR3 runs to 15 residues. Germline V CDR1 and CDR2: SSHAT, FNYEAQ (reference sequence). Comment on this clonotype: Its target is unknown. A read error may produce the germline difference seen at one junction end.

The sample comprised PBMCs. The rearrangement joins TRBV7-7 to TRBJ2-1, with D hard to call. The receptor's source is a human donor in good health (CMV status not recorded). Some clones in this sample may be carry-over from other donors' samples. The DNA for the CDR3 is TGTGCTAGCAGCTCCGAGGCGGCCGACCGGGATGAGCAGTTCTTC. Protein sequence: CASSSEAADRDEQFF.